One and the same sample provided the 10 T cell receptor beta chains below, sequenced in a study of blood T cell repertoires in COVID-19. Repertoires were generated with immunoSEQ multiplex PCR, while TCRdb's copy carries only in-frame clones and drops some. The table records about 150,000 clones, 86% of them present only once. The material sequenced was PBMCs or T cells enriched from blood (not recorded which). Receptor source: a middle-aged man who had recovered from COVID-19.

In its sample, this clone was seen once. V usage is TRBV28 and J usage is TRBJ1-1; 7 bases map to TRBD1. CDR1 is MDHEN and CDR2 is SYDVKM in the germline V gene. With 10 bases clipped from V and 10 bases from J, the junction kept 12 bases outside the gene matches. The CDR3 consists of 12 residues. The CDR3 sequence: CAISLPGGSAFF. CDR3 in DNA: TGTGCCATCTCGTTACCAGGGGGATCAGCTTTCTTT. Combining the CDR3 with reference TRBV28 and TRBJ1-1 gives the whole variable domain DVKVTQSSRYLVKRTGEKVFLECVQDMDHENMFWYRQDPGLGLRLIYFSYDVKMKEKGDIPEGYSVSREKKERFSLILESASTNQTSMYLCAISLPGGSAFFGQGTRLTVV.

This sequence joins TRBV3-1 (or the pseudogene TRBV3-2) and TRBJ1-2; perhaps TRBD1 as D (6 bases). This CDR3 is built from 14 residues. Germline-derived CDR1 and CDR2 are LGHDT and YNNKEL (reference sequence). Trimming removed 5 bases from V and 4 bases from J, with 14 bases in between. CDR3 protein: CASSTPGAVYGYTF. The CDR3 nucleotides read TGTGCCAGCAGCACTCCAGGGGCCGTCTATGGCTACACCTTC.

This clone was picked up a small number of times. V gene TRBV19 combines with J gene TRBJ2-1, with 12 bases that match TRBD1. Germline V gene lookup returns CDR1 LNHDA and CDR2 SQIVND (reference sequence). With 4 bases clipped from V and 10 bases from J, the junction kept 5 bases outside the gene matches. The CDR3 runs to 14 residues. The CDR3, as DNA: TGTGCCAGTAGTAAGGGACAGGGGGCATACGAGCAGTTCTTC. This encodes CASSKGQGAYEQFF.

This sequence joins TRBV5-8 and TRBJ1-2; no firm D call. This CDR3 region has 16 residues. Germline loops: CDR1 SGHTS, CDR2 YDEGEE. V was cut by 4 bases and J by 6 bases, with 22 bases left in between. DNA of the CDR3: TGTGCCAGCAGCCGCATGGAGGGATGGCCTCGGGATGGCTACACCTTC. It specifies CASSRMEGWPRDGYTF.

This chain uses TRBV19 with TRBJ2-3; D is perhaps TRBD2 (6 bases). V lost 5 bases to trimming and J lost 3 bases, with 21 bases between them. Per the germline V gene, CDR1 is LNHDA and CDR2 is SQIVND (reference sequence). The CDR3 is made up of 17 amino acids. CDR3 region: CASSPGPGRELTDTQYF. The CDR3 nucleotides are TGTGCCAGTAGTCCCGGCCCTGGACGGGAGCTGACAGATACGCAGTATTTT.

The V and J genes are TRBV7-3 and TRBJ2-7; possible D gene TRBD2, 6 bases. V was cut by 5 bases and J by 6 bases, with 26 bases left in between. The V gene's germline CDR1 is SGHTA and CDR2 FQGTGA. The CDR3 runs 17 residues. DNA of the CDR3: TGTGCCAGCAGCCCAGTCGCCGTAGGGGCGGAGGGCTCCGAGCAGTACTTC. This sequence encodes CASSPVAVGAEGSEQYF.

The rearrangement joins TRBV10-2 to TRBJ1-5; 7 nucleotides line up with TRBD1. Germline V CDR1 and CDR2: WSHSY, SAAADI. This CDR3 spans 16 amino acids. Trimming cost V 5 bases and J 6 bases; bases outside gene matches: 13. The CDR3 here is CASSQRQGGSSQPQHF. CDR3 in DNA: TGCGCCAGCAGTCAACGACAGGGAGGCTCATCTCAGCCCCAGCATTTT.

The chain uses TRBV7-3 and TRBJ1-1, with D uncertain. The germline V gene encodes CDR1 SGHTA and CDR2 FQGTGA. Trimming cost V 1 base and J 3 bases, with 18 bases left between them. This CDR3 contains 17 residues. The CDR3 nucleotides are TGTGCCAGCAGCTTAATTCCCCTGGGAGGGCTGCACACTGAAGCTTTCTTT. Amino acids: CASSLIPLGGLHTEAFF.

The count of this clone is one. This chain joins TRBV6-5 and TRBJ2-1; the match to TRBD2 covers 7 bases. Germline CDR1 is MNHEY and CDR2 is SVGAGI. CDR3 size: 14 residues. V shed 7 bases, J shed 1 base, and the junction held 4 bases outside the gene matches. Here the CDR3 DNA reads TGTGCCAGCACCCTTAGCGGGTCCTACAATGAGCAGTTCTTC. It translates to CASTLSGSYNEQFF.

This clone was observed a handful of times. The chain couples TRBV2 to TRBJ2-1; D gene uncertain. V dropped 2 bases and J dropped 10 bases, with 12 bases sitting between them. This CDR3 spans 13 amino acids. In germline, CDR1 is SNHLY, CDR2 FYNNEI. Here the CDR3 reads CASSEPFDIEQFF. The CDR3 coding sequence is TGTGCCAGCAGTGAACCCTTCGACATAGAGCAGTTCTTC.